The 14 T cell receptor beta chains below come from one sample, sequenced in a study of cytomegalovirus exposure and HLA in healthy donors. Primers: 60 Vbeta forward and 13 Jbeta reverse. Data came from immunoSEQ multiplex PCR; TCRdb stores just in-frame clones and leaves some out. This sample has approximately 120,000 clones; 60% to 85% occur once, and the top ten carry approximately 3.6%. Material: PBMCs. The receptors stem from a man in his thirties or forties in good health and CMV-seronegative.

The gene calls are TRBV25-1 and TRBJ2-7, with 7 positions matching TRBD1. Germline V CDR1 and CDR2: MGHDK, SYGVNS. The junction had 9 bases not matched to a gene; V was cut back by 3 bases and J by 7 bases. The CDR3 totals 14 residues. The CDR3 DNA follows: TGTGCCAGCAGTGATCCGACAGGGTACCGGGAGCAGTACTTC. Translation: CASSDPTGYREQYF.

The chain joins TRBV10-1 to TRBJ2-5; TRBD1 aligns across 7 bases. J was trimmed by 4 bases and V by 7 bases; bases with no gene match: 0. CDR3 length equals 11 residues. CDR1 and CDR2 from the germline V gene are WNHNN and SYGVQD (reference sequence). The CDR3 is CASTGGETQYF. In DNA form, the CDR3 reads TGCGCCAGCACAGGGGGAGAGACCCAGTACTTC.

The chain has TRBV4-3 and TRBJ1-6; 8 positions agree with TRBD1. V lost 3 bases and J lost 5; bases outside the gene matches: 3. The germline gives CDR1 LGHNA, CDR2 YSLEER. The CDR3 extends over 15 amino acids. CDR3 region: CASSHLTGDNSPLHF. The CDR3 DNA reads TGCGCCAGCAGCCACCTGACAGGGGATAATTCACCCCTCCACTTT.

The V call is TRBV21-1, the J call TRBJ1-1; the table's D call, TRBD1, has no DNA check behind it. TRBV21-1 is reported as a pseudogene. This CDR3 is built from 17 residues. The chain's CDR3 is CASSKDHGGRSNTEAFF. The CDR3 DNA follows: TGTGCCAGCAGCAAAGATCATGGTGGCAGGTCGAACACTGAAGCTTTCTTT.

On this clone itself: One junction end does not reproduce the germline sequence, and a read error may be involved. The same CDR3 arises from other DNA sequences in this sample as well. The CDR3 DNA is TGTGCGAGCAGCTTAGCGGCGGGACCCGTTGGGGTTTTT. This gives the protein CASSLAAGPVGVF. The chain is built from TRBV7-9 and TRBJ1-4, with D possibly TRBD1 on 5 matching bases. Germline V gene data show CDR1 as SEHNR and CDR2 as FQNEAQ (reference sequence). This CDR3 has 13 amino acids.

This CDR3 reads CASGSAYNEQFF. In DNA, the CDR3 is TGTGCCAGCGGGAGTGCGTACAATGAGCAGTTCTTC. This chain joins TRBV19 and TRBJ2-1, with D tentatively TRBD2 (6 bases). The germline gives CDR1 LNHDA, CDR2 SQIVND (reference sequence). Trimming pared 9 bases from V and 4 bases from J, leaving 10 bases between. This CDR3 is built from 12 residues.

With regard to this clone: The junction departs from germline at one end; a sequencing error may be responsible. This sequence joins TRBV6-5 and TRBJ1-2, with D perhaps matching TRBD1 (6 bases). CDR3 length equals 12 residues. Per the germline V gene, CDR1 is MNHEY and CDR2 is SVGAGI. CDR3 sequence reads: CASSPGLGGFAF. In DNA form, the CDR3 reads TGTGCCAGCAGTCCCGGGCTAGGGGGTTTCGCCTTC.

Turning to this clone: The same CDR3 is also encoded by other DNA sequences in this sample. This rearrangement joins TRBV5-8 to TRBJ2-2; no definite D call. The V end lost 1 base, the J end lost 6 bases, and 7 bases lay between the germline ends. From germline, CDR1 is SGHTS and CDR2 YDEGEE. The CDR3 is made up of 13 amino acids. In DNA form, the CDR3 reads TGTGCCAGCAGCTTGTTTAGTTCCGGGGAGCTGTTTTTT. Protein sequence: CASSLFSSGELFF.

V gene TRBV14 combines with J gene TRBJ1-2; TRBD1 aligns across 10 bases. This CDR3 spans 14 amino acids. Per germline, CDR1 SGHDN and CDR2 FVKESK. Unmatched junction bases numbered 2, after V lost 4 bases and J lost 3 bases. CDR3 amino acids: CASSPTGGYYGYTF. The CDR3, as DNA: TGTGCCAGCAGCCCGACAGGGGGCTACTATGGCTACACCTTC.

V usage is TRBV28 and J usage is TRBJ1-4; 8 bases agree with TRBD1. Germline trimming cut 3 bases from V and 8 bases from J; bases unmatched to any gene: 11. The CDR3 is 16 residues long. Germline values: CDR1 MDHEN, CDR2 SYDVKM. CDR3 sequence (DNA): TGTGCCAGCAGTTTGCATGGACAGGGAGAAGGGGAAAAACTGTTTTTT. As protein: CASSLHGQGEGEKLFF.

Comment on this clone: Germline is not matched at one junction end, which may reflect a read error. The CDR3 DNA reads TGTGCCAGCAGCCTAGCGCTGACAGGGGGCAATCAGCCCCAGCATTTT. It translates to CASSLALTGGNQPQHF. The V call is TRBV7-9, the J call TRBJ1-5, with 8 bases lining up with TRBD1. The CDR3 loop spans 16 amino acids. Germline CDR1 SEHNR, CDR2 FQNEAQ (reference sequence).

This clone appeared a few times. This chain uses TRBV30 with TRBJ2-3; 16 bases map to TRBD2. The CDR3 totals 18 residues. V shed 1 base, J shed 0 bases, and the junction held 4 bases outside the gene matches. Germline-derived CDR1 and CDR2 are GTSNPN and SVGIG (reference sequence). The DNA of the CDR3 is TGTGCCTGGAGTGAGGGACTAGCGGGAGGGGGAAGCACAGATACGCAGTATTTT. Its protein is CAWSEGLAGGGSTDTQYF.

The chain links TRBV9 to TRBJ1-3, with a weak D call TRBD1 (6 bases). Germline assignment: CDR1 SGDLS and CDR2 YYNGEE. The CDR3 totals 18 residues. V was pared by 2 bases and J by 0 bases, with 18 bases between. CDR3 nucleotides: TGTGCCAGCAGCGTCGAGAGGGGGGGCAGACACTCTGGAAACACCATATATTTT. The encoded protein is CASSVERGGRHSGNTIYF.

The sample holds a few counts of this clone. The V call is TRBV28, the J call TRBJ1-1, with D perhaps matching TRBD1 (6 bases). Trimming shortened V by 3 bases and J by 4 bases, and 12 bases separated the two germline ends. The CDR3 loop spans 14 amino acids. The germline V gene has CDR1 MDHEN and CDR2 SYDVKM. CDR3 DNA sequence: TGTGCCAGCAGTTTCCAGGGGCGCTCCACTGAAGCTTTCTTT. Its protein is CASSFQGRSTEAFF.